Sequencing of this T cell receptor (beta chain) was carried out in a study of CD8 T cells in ankylosing spondylitis (dated 2017 in TCRdb). Context from the whole study: T cell receptor beta repertoires were profiled in healthy donors and ankylosing spondylitis patients so that disease-linked TCR variants could be found. The full study cohort comprised 25 ankylosing spondylitis patients and over 95 healthy donors. Peripheral blood samples were taken, and synovial fluid was additionally collected from ankylosing spondylitis patients.

Study-level results and caveats: The disease-linked clones were reported to be significantly enriched in matched synovial fluid samples from ankylosing spondylitis patients. Blood from ankylosing spondylitis patients appeared to be characterized by a TCR beta motif made up of under 10 highly homologous amino acid variants. In peripheral blood, the disease-linked clones were found at relatively low frequencies and had a CD8+ phenotype. Some of the motif variants had been reported before in the synovial fluid and blood of reactive arthritis patients, a finding that suggests common disease-initiation mechanisms.

The data were produced on an Illumina HiSeq 2500. Quantitative 5'-RACE with molecular barcodes was the method used to prepare the TCR beta libraries. As for the original processing: Disease-linked TCR variants were identified with a new computational method built on a probabilistic model of VDJ rearrangement. TCRdb applied fastp at Q25 and MiXCR to the public reads, then kept only in-frame beta chains. CDR3 protein sequences are deduplicated, and each keeps its most common genes and DNA. The V and J calls were determined by TCRdb, not by the authors. This sample has 39,000 or so distinct CDR3 sequences in its table, and approximately 3% of those were observed once. Of the sample, approximately 3% falls within the top ten clones. This clonotype was seen ten or more times. What this receptor recognizes is not known. No clone much larger than this one lies a single base away; base qualities are absent.

The CDR3 runs 14 amino acids, cysteine and phenylalanine included. CDR3 DNA is the only sequence kept; it has 42 bases, read in frame from the first base. Based on the germline V gene, the CDR1 and CDR2 sequences are SGDLS and YYNGEE. Between the V and J ends, shortened by 3 bases and 3 bases respectively, the junction contains 9 bases. Sequenced input: blood, either unsorted or a sorted T cell fraction (not recorded which). This TCR was sampled from a male donor with ankylosing spondylitis or in good health (not recorded which). The rearrangement combines TRBV9 with TRBJ2-2; no D segment can be confidently identified. The encoded CDR3 is CASSDPPDTGELFF. The nucleotides read TGTGCCAGCAGCGACCCCCCCGACACCGGGGAGCTGTTTTTT.